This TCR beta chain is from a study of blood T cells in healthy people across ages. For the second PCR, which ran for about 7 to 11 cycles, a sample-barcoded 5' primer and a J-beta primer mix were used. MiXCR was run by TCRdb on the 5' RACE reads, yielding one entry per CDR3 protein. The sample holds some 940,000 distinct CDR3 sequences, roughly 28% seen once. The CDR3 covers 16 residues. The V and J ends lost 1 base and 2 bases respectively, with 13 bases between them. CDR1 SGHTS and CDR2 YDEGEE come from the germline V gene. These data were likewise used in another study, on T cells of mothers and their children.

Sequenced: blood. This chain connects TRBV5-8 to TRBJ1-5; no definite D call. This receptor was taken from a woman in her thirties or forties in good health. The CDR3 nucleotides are TGTGCCAGCAGCTTGACCTATGACGTGGGCAATCAGCCCCAGCATTTT. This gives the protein CASSLTYDVGNQPQHF.